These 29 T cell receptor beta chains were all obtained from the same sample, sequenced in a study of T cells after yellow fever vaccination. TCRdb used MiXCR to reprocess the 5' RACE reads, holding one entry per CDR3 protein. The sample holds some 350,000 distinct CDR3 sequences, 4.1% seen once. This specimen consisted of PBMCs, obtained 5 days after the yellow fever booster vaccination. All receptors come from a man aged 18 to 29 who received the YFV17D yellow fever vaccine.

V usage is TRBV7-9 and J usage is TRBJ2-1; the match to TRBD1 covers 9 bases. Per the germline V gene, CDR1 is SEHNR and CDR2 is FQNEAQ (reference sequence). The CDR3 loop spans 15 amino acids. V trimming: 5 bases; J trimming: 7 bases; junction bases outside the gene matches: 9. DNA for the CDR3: TGTGCCAGCAGCCCAGGGGGGACAGGGCCAAATGAGCAGTTCTTC. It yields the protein CASSPGGTGPNEQFF.

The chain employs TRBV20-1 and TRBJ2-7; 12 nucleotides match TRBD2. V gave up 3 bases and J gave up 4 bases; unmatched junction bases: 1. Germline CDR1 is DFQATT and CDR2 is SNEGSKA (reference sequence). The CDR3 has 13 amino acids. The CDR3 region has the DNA TGCAGTGCTAGCACTAGCGGGGGGTACGAGCAGTACTTC. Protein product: CSASTSGGYEQYF.

The CDR3 DNA reads as TGCGCCAGCAGCCAAGTGGTGAGGGGGATTTACAATGAGCAGTTCTTC. The encoded protein is CASSQVVRGIYNEQFF. The V and J genes are TRBV4-1 and TRBJ2-1; possibly TRBD1 for D (6 bases). This CDR3 has 16 amino acids. V gave up 1 base and J gave up 4 bases, with 14 bases separating them. Germline-derived CDR1 and CDR2 are MGHRA and YSYEKL.

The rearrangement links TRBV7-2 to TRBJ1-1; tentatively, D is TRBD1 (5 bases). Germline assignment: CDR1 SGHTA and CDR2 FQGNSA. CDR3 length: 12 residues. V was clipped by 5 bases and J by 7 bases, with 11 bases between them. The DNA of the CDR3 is TGTGCCAGCAGCCGGAGACAGTTTGAAGCTTTCTTT. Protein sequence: CASSRRQFEAFF.

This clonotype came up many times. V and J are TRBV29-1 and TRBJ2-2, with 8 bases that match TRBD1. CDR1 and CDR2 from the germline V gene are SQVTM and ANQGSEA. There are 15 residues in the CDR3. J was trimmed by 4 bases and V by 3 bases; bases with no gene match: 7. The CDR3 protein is CSVEILDRATGELFF. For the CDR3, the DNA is TGCAGCGTTGAGATACTGGACAGGGCCACCGGGGAGCTGTTTTTT.

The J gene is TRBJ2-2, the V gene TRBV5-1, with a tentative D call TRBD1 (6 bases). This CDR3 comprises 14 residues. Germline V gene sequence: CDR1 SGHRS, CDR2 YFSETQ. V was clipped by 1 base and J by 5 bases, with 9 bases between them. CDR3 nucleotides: TGCGCCAGCAGCTTGCAGGGGAAAACCGGGGAGCTGTTTTTT. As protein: CASSLQGKTGELFF.

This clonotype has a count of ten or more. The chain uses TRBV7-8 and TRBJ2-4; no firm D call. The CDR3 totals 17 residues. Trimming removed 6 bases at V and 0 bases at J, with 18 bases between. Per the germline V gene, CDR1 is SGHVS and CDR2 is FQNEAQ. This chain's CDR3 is CASSQVGRTLAKNIQYF. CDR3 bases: TGTGCCAGCAGTCAGGTGGGCAGGACCCTAGCCAAAAACATTCAGTACTTC.

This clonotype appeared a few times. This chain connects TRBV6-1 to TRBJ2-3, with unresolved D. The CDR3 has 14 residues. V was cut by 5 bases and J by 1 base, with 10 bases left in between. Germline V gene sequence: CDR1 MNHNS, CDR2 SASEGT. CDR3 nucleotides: TGTGCCAGCAGTTACAAACCGGGCACAGATACGCAGTATTTT. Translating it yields CASSYKPGTDTQYF.

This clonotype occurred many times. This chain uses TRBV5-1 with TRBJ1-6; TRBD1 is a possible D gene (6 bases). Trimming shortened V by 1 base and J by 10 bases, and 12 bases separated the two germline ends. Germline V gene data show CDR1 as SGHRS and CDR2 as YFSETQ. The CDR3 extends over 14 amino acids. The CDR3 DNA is TGCGCCAGCAGCTTGCAACAGGGCCAATCACCCCTCCACTTT. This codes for CASSLQQGQSPLHF.

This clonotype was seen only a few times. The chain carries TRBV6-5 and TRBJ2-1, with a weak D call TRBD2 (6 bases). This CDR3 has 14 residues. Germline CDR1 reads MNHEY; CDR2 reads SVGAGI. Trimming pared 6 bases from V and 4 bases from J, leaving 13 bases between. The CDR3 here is CASSRGRGYNEQFF. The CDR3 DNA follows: TGTGCCAGCAGCCGGGGTCGGGGGTACAATGAGCAGTTCTTC.

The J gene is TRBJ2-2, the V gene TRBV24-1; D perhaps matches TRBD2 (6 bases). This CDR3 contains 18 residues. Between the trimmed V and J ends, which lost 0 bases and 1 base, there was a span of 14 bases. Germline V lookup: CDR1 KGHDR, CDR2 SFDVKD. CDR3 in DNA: TGTGCCACCAGTGATTTGTTTGAGGGAGGCGGGAACACCGGGGAGCTGTTTTTT. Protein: CATSDLFEGGGNTGELFF.

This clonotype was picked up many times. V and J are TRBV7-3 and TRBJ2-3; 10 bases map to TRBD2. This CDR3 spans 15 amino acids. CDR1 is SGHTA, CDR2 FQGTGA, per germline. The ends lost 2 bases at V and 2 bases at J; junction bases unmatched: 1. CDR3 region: CASSLLAGDTDTQYF. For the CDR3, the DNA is TGTGCCAGCAGCTTACTAGCGGGGGACACAGATACGCAGTATTTT.

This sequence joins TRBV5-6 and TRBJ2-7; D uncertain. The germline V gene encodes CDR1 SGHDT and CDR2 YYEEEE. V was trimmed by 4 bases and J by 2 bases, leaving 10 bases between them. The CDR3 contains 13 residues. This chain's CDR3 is CASSIPGPYEQYF. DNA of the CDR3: TGTGCCAGCAGCATACCGGGCCCCTACGAGCAGTACTTC.

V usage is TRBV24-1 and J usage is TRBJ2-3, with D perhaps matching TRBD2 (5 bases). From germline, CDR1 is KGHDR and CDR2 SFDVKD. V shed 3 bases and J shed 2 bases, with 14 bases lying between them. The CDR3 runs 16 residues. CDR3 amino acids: CATSDADGKTTDTQYF. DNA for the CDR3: TGTGCCACCAGTGATGCCGACGGGAAGACCACAGATACGCAGTATTTT.

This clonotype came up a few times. The CDR3 here is CASSLQLDRDSYEQYV. The CDR3 coding sequence is TGTGCCAGCAGCCTACAATTGGACAGGGACTCCTACGAGCAGTACGTC. J is TRBJ2-7 and V is TRBV7-2, with TRBD1 matching over 8 bases. Germline V gene data show CDR1 as SGHTA and CDR2 as FQGNSA. Trimming removed 5 bases from V and 0 bases from J; junction bases left unmatched: 9. The CDR3 is made up of 16 amino acids.

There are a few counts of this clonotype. The CDR3 loop reads CSVEDPVAAGANVLTF. The CDR3 nucleotides are TGCAGCGTTGAAGATCCGGTCGCGGCTGGGGCCAACGTCCTGACTTTC. The rearrangement uses TRBV29-1 and TRBJ2-6; D not resolved. CDR3 size: 16 residues. Per the germline V gene, CDR1 is SQVTM and CDR2 is ANQGSEA. Deletions cut 0 bases from V and 2 bases from J, with 11 bases between. Full variable domain (rest looked up from reference TRBV29-1 and TRBJ2-6): SAVISQKPSRDICQRGTSLTIQCQVDSQVTMMFWYRQQPGQSLTLIATANQGSEATYESGFVIDKFPISRPNLTFSTLTVSNMSPEDSSIYLCSVEDPVAAGANVLTFGAGSRLTVL.

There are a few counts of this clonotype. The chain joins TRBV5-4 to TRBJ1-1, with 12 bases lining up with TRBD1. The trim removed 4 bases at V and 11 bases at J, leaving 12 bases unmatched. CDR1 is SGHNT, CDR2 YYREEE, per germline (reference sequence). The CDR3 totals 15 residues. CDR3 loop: CASSGGTGGRDWAFF. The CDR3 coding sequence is TGTGCCAGCAGCGGCGGGACAGGGGGCCGAGATTGGGCTTTCTTT.

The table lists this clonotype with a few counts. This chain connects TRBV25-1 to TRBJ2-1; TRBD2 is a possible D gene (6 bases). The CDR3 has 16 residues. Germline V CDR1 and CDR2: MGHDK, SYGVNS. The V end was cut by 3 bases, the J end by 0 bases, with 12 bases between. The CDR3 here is CASSDFGGSSYNEQFF. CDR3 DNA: TGTGCCAGCAGTGACTTCGGGGGTAGCTCCTACAATGAGCAGTTCTTC.

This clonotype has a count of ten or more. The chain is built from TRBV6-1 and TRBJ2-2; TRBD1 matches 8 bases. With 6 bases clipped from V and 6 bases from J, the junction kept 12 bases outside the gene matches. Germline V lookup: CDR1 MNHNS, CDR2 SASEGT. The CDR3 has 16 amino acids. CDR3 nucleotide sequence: TGTGCCAGCAGGATAGACCAGGGGGCAGGGGCCGGGGAGCTGTTTTTT. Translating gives CASRIDQGAGAGELFF.

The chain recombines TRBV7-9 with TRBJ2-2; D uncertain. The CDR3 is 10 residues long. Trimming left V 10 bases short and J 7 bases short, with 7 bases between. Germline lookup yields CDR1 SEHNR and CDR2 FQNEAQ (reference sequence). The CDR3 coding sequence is TGTGCCACGGGCATCGGGGAGCTGTTTTTT. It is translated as CATGIGELFF.

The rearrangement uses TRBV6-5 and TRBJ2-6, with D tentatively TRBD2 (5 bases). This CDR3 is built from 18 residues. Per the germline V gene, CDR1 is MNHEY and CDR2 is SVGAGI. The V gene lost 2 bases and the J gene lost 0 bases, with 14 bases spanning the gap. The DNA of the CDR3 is TGTGCCAGCAGTTACCGGGGTTTAAGAGGCTCTGGGGCCAACGTCCTGACTTTC. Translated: CASSYRGLRGSGANVLTF.

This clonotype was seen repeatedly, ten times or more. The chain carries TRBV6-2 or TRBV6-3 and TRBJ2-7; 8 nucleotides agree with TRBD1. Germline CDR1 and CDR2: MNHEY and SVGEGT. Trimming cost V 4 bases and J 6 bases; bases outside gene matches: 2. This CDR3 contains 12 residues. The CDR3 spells CASSSTGVEQYV. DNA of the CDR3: TGTGCCAGCAGTTCGACAGGGGTCGAGCAGTACGTC.

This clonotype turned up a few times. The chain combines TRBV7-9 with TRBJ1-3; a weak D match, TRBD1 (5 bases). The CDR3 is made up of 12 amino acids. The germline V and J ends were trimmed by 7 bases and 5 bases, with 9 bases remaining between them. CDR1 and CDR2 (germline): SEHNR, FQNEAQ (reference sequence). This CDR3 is CASTRDRNTIYF. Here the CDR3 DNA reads TGTGCCAGCACGAGGGACCGAAACACCATATATTTT.

The CDR3 is CATSRLRGMDGYTF. In DNA form, the CDR3 reads TGTGCCACCAGCAGACTGAGGGGAATGGATGGCTACACCTTC. The chain recombines TRBV15 with TRBJ1-2, with D perhaps matching TRBD1 (5 bases). The germline V and J ends were trimmed by 2 bases and 6 bases, with 13 bases remaining between them. The CDR3 totals 14 residues. Per germline, CDR1 LNHNV and CDR2 YYDKDF (reference sequence). The variable domain in full, with the rest retrieved from reference TRBV15 and TRBJ1-2, is DAMVIQNPRYQVTQFGKPVTLSCSQTLNHNVMYWYQQKSSQAPKLLFHYYDKDFNNEADTPDNFQSRRPNTSFCFLDIRSPGLGDTAMYLCATSRLRGMDGYTFGSGTRLTVV.

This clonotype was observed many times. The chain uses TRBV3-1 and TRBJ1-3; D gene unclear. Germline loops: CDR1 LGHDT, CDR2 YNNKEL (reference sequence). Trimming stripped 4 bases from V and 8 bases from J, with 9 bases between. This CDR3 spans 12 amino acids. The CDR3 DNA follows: TGTGCCAGCAGCCGAGGGTGGGACACCATATATTTT. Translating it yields CASSRGWDTIYF.

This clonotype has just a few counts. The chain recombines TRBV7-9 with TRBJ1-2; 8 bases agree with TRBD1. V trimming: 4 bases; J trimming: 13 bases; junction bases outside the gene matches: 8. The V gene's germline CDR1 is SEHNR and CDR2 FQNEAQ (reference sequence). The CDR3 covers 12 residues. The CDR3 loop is CASSSTGVVGTF. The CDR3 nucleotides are TGTGCCAGCAGCTCGACAGGGGTAGTTGGCACCTTC.

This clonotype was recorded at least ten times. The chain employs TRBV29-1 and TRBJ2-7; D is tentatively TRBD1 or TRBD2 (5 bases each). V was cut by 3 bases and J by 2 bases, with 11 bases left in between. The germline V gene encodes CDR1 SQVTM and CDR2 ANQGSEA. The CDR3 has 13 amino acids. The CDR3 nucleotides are TGCAGCGTTGACGGGACCGATACCTACGAGCAGTACTTC. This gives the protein CSVDGTDTYEQYF.

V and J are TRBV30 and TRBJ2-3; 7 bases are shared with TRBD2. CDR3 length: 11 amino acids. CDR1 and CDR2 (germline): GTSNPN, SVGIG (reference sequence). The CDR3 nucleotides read TGTTCCTCGGGGGGTGCAGATACGCAGTATTTT. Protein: CSSGGADTQYF. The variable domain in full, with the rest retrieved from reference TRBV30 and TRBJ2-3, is SQTIHQWPATLVQPVGSPLSLECTVEGTSNPNLYWYRQAAGRGLQLLFYSVGIGQISSEVPQNLSASRPQDRQFILSSKKLLLSDSGFYLCSSGGADTQYFGPGTRLTVL.

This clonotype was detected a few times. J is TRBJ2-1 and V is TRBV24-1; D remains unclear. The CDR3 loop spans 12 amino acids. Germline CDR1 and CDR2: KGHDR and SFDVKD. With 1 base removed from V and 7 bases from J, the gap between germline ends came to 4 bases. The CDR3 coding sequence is TGTGCCACCAGTGATTTCTGGAATGAGCAGTTCTTC. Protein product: CATSDFWNEQFF.